These 17 T cell receptor beta chains originate from one sample sequenced in a study of shared clonotypes between healthy human individuals. Some clones are missing from TCRdb's copy, which holds only in-frame ones; the method was immunoSEQ multiplex PCR. In the table there are hundreds of thousands of clones, approximately 96% of which are singletons. CD45RO-negative, CCR7-positively selected cells formed the naive CD8 fraction, excluding terminally differentiated effector memory CD45RA+ cells. The sample comprised naive CD8+ T cells sorted from blood. These receptors all come from a woman aged 25-40 years in good health.

The V call is TRBV29-1, the J call TRBJ2-5; D not resolved. Germline V CDR1 and CDR2: SQVTM, ANQGSEA. The CDR3 totals 15 residues. With 1 base removed from V and 4 bases from J, the gap between germline ends came to 16 bases. The CDR3 bases are TGCAGCGTTGAAGTACCATGGATTTCTGGAGAGACCCAGTACTTC. Its protein is CSVEVPWISGETQYF.

The CDR3 region has the DNA TGTGCCAGCAGCCACGACCCCGGGACTAGCGGGAGTATGAACATTCAGTACTTC. Translated: CASSHDPGTSGSMNIQYF. The chain employs TRBV4-2 and TRBJ2-4; 14 nucleotides align to TRBD2. The CDR3 runs 18 residues. From germline, CDR1 is LGHNA and CDR2 YNFKEQ. The ends lost 3 bases at V and 7 bases at J; junction bases unmatched: 11.

The chain uses TRBV15 and TRBJ1-2; 9 bases match TRBD1. This CDR3 has 20 amino acids. Germline CDR1 reads LNHNV; CDR2 reads YYDKDF (reference sequence). V dropped 0 bases and J dropped 6; count of bases not matched to a gene: 20. CDR3 loop: CATSRDQSGESGTGFNGYTF. The CDR3 nucleotides are TGTGCCACCAGCAGAGATCAATCGGGCGAGTCTGGGACAGGGTTCAATGGCTACACCTTC.

The chain combines TRBV25-1 with TRBJ1-1; D ambiguous. The CDR3 runs to 13 residues. Trimming took off 3 bases at V and 3 bases at J, with 8 bases between the two ends. Germline V gene data show CDR1 as MGHDK and CDR2 as SYGVNS. The CDR3 loop reads CASSDVPDTEAFF. The CDR3 coding sequence is TGTGCCAGCAGTGATGTCCCTGACACTGAAGCTTTCTTT.

The CDR3 region has the DNA TGTGCCAGCAGCCCACAGGGTAACACTGAAGCTTTCTTT. Protein product: CASSPQGNTEAFF. The genes are TRBV11-2 and TRBJ1-1; possibly TRBD1 for D (6 bases). V shed 5 bases and J shed 2 bases, with 9 bases lying between them. This CDR3 has 13 amino acids. Germline CDR1 is SGHAT and CDR2 is FQNNGV.

The chain recombines TRBV19 with TRBJ2-1; 9 positions agree with TRBD2. Germline values: CDR1 LNHDA, CDR2 SQIVND (reference sequence). This CDR3 has 15 amino acids. Unmatched junction bases numbered 13, after V lost 7 bases and J lost 9 bases. The CDR3 spells CASNAGWREGVEQFF. The DNA for the CDR3 is TGTGCCAGTAACGCTGGTTGGCGGGAGGGCGTTGAGCAGTTCTTC.

The V gene is TRBV27, the J gene TRBJ2-7; D is ambiguous. The germline V gene encodes CDR1 MNHEY and CDR2 SMNVEV (reference sequence). The CDR3 is made up of 14 amino acids. The V end lost 5 bases, the J end lost 3 bases, and 14 bases lay between the germline ends. The CDR3 bases are TGTGCCAGCAGTCTTATGCCAGGATACTACGAGCAGTACTTC. Translation: CASSLMPGYYEQYF.

The chain uses TRBV27 and TRBJ2-1; D might be TRBD1 (5 bases). This CDR3 spans 15 amino acids. V was clipped by 5 bases and J by 5 bases, with 16 bases between them. Germline V gives CDR1 MNHEY, CDR2 SMNVEV (reference sequence). CDR3 in amino acids: CASSPRQTLNNEQFF. In DNA form, the CDR3 reads TGTGCCAGCAGTCCCCGACAGACGCTCAACAATGAGCAGTTCTTC.

The rearrangement joins TRBV27 to TRBJ2-5, with D tentatively TRBD1 (6 bases). This CDR3 contains 13 residues. V dropped 7 bases and J dropped 7 bases, with 16 bases sitting between them. Germline values: CDR1 MNHEY, CDR2 SMNVEV (reference sequence). The CDR3, as DNA: TGTGCCAGCAATTCCCAGGGGCCGGGGACCCAGTACTTC. The encoded protein is CASNSQGPGTQYF.

The CDR3 protein is CASSYTSGYEQYF. The CDR3 nucleotides are TGCGCCAGCAGCTATACTAGCGGCTACGAGCAGTACTTC. The chain uses TRBV5-1 and TRBJ2-7; 8 bases fit TRBD2. The CDR3 loop spans 13 amino acids. V lost 3 bases and J lost 3; bases outside the gene matches: 2. CDR1 is SGHRS and CDR2 is YFSETQ in the germline V gene.

The chain combines TRBV5-5 with TRBJ2-7; tentatively, D is TRBD2 (5 bases). The V end was cut by 4 bases, the J end by 4 bases, with 15 bases between. The CDR3 sequence is 14 residues long. The germline gives CDR1 SGHKS, CDR2 YYEKEE (reference sequence). The CDR3 coding sequence is TGTGCCAGCAGCCCTTTTGTGGGAGATTACGAGCAGTACTTC. Its protein product is CASSPFVGDYEQYF.

V is TRBV27 and J is TRBJ2-6, with D tentatively TRBD2 (6 bases). The ends were cut back, 3 bases at V and 3 bases at J, with 12 bases in the middle. CDR1 MNHEY and CDR2 SMNVEV come from the germline V gene (reference sequence). This CDR3 contains 16 residues. The CDR3 nucleotides read TGTGCCAGCAGTTTGATACTAGCTGGTGGGGCCAACGTCCTGACTTTC. This codes for CASSLILAGGANVLTF.

The chain carries TRBV14 and TRBJ1-1, with D tentatively TRBD1 (5 bases). V lost 1 base and J lost 4, with 19 bases in between. Germline-derived CDR1 and CDR2 are SGHDN and FVKESK. The CDR3 spans 17 residues. The CDR3 DNA reads as TGTGCCAGCAGCCAAGGGGCGTGGGGCGAAGGGTTCACTGAAGCTTTCTTT. This gives the protein CASSQGAWGEGFTEAFF.

This chain connects TRBV30 to TRBJ2-7; TRBD1 agrees at 7 bases. The CDR3 contains 13 residues. Germline lookup yields CDR1 GTSNPN and CDR2 SVGIG (reference sequence). This chain's CDR3 is CASSGTASYEQYF. The CDR3 nucleotides are TGTGCTTCCTCCGGGACAGCCTCCTACGAGCAGTACTTC.

J is TRBJ2-7 and V is TRBV7-8, with D uncertain. The germline V gene encodes CDR1 SGHVS and CDR2 FQNEAQ. CDR3 length: 11 amino acids. Trimming took off 1 base at V and 4 bases at J, with 2 bases between the two ends. The CDR3 DNA reads TGTGCCAGCAGCTTAGTTTACGAGCAGTACTTC. It encodes CASSLVYEQYF.

CDR3 residues: CASAGTSKHYEQYF. The CDR3, as DNA: TGTGCCAGCGCCGGGACTAGCAAGCACTACGAGCAGTACTTC. This sequence joins TRBV10-3 and TRBJ2-7; 9 bases fit TRBD2. The CDR3 loop spans 14 amino acids. The ends lost 10 bases at V and 3 bases at J; junction bases unmatched: 10. Germline assignment: CDR1 ENHRY and CDR2 SYGVKD.

V and J are TRBV7-9 and TRBJ2-1, with TRBD2 matching over 14 bases. CDR3 length: 19 residues. Unmatched junction bases numbered 13, after V lost 3 bases and J lost 6 bases. CDR1 SEHNR and CDR2 FQNEAQ come from the germline V gene (reference sequence). The CDR3 DNA reads TGTGCCAGCAGCTTGGGACTAGCGGGAGACGGGGCTTTTGCCAATGAGCAGTTCTTC. It yields the protein CASSLGLAGDGAFANEQFF.